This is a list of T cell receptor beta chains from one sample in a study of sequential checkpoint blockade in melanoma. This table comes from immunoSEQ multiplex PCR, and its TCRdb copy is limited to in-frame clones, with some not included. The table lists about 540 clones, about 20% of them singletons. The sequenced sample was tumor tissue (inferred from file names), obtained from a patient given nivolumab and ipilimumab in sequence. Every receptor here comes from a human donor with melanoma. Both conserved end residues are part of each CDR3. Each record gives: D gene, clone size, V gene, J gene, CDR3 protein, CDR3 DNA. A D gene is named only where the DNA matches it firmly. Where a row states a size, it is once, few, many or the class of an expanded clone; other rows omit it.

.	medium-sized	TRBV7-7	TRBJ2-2	CASSLSPRGAGELFF	TGTGCTAGCAGCTTAAGTCCCAGGGGAGCCGGGGAGCTGTTTTTT
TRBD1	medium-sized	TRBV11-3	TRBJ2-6	CASSQSRDREAGANVLTF	TGTGCCAGCAGCCAAAGCCGGGACAGGGAAGCAGGGGCCAACGTCCTGACTTTC
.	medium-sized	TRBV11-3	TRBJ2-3	CASSSPRLGDTQYF	TGTGCCAGCAGCTCCCCCCGACTCGGGGATACGCAGTATTTT
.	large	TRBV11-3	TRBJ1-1	CASSPQVWGETEAFF	TGTGCCAGCAGCCCCCAAGTGTGGGGGGAAACTGAAGCTTTCTTT
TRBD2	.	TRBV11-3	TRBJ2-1	CASSLVASGSNEQFF	TGTGCCAGCAGCTTAGTGGCTAGCGGGAGCAATGAGCAGTTCTTC
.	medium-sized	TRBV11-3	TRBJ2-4	CASSPGAGRAKNIQYF	TGTGCCAGCAGCCCAGGTGCCGGTAGGGCCAAAAACATTCAGTACTTC
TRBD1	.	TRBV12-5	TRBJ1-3	CASRDSLLWAGNTIYF	TGTGCCAGCCGGGACAGCCTGTTGTGGGCTGGAAACACCATATATTTT
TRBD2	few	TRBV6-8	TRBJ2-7	CASSATSGSIDEQYF	TGTGCCAGCAGTGCCACTAGCGGGAGTATCGACGAGCAGTACTTC
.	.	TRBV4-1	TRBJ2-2	CASSQLRPAGELFF	TGCGCCAGCAGCCAACTGCGACCGGCCGGGGAGCTGTTTTTT
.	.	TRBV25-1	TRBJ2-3	CASSEVAGRRTDTQYF	TGTGCCAGCAGTGAAGTGGCCGGCCGACGCACAGATACGCAGTATTTT
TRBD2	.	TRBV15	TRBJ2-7	CATSRARRLAGGQDEQYF	TGTGCCACCAGCAGAGCCCGGAGGCTAGCGGGAGGGCAAGACGAGCAGTACTTC
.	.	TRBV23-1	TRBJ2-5	CASSPDPPWETQYF	TGCGCCAGCAGTCCGGACCCACCATGGGAGACCCAGTACTTC
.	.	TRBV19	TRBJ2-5	CASRGRDKETQYF	TGTGCCAGTCGGGGGCGGGATAAAGAGACCCAGTACTTC
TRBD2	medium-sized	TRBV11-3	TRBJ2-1	CASSLGGGFYNEQFF	TGTGCCAGCAGCTTAGGGGGAGGGTTTTACAATGAGCAGTTCTTC
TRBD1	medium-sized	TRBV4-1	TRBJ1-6	CASSQTGENSPLHF	TGCGCCAGCAGCCAAACAGGGGAAAATTCACCCCTCCACTTT
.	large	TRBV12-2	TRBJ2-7	CAASGPENSYEQYF	TGTGCGGCTAGCGGGCCTGAAAATTCGTACGAGCAGTACTTC
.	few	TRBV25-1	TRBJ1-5	CASSWRDNLSPQPQHF	TGTGCCAGCAGCTGGCGGGACAACTTAAGCCCCCAGCCCCAGCATTTT
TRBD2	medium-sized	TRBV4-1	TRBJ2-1	CASSQGSGPYNEQFF	TGCGCCAGCAGCCAAGGTAGCGGGCCTTACAATGAGCAGTTCTTC